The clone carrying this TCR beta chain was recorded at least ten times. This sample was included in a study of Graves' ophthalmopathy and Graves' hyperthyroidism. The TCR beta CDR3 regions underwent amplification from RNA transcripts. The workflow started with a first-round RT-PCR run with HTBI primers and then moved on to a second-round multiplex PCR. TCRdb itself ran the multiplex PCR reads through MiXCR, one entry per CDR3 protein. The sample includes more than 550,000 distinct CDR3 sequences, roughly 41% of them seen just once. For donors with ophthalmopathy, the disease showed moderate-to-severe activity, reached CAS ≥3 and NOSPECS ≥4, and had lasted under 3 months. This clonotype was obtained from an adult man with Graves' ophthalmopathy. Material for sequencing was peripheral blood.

The CDR3 DNA reads as TGTGCCAGCAGCTTCTCCGGGGGCCCCAATCAGCCCCAGCATTTT. Protein sequence: CASSFSGGPNQPQHF. This chain connects TRBV7-6 to TRBJ1-5; D possibly corresponds to TRBD1 (6 bases). Germline loops: CDR1 SGHVS, CDR2 FNYEAQ. Trimming left V 3 bases short and J 3 bases short, with 12 bases between. This CDR3 is built from 15 residues.